The rows below give T cell receptor beta chains drawn from one sample of a study of T cell responses to AZD1222 COVID-19 vaccine. Clones were sequenced by immunoSEQ multiplex PCR, and TCRdb holds only the in-frame ones, with some missing. The table includes fewer than 150,000 clones, around 83% detected once. This material consisted of peripheral blood, taken 28 days after the second AZD1222 dose. All receptors come from an adult who received the AZD1222 COVID-19 vaccine. Each CDR3 is given with its conserved first and last residue. D genes are given only for firm matches.

CDR3 length,V gene,D gene,CDR3 protein
17,TRBV11-2,.,CASSSGQPQYSGNTIYF
12,TRBV9,.,CASSVVGGKLFF
14,TRBV2,TRBD1,CASSGQATTDTQYF
14,TRBV10-3,.,CAISEGGSERGYTF
17,TRBV14,.,CASSQSTGPISTGELFF
13,TRBV30,TRBD1,CAWSSGQGLVYTF
15,TRBV28,.,CASSTRRLGNTEAFF
15,TRBV6-4,.,CASSDSPGQNTEAFF
14,TRBV7-9,.,CASSLSVRLPEAFF
15,TRBV7-7,.,CASSPMPSDNYGYTF
17,TRBV19,.,CASSILVAGWGNTEAFF
11,TRBV29-1,.,CRAALCIEQYF
15,TRBV7-6,.,CASSLEGGIGQPQHF
14,TRBV7-2,TRBD1,CASSLGGSSVEQYF
14,TRBV9,.,CASSVGRLNEKLFF
15,TRBV9,.,CASSVAPRSGNTIYF
15,TRBV13,TRBD1,CASSLEGQGAYEQYF
13,TRBV6-5,TRBD1,CASSYWTGQPQHF
16,TRBV6-1,TRBD1,CASSEALGQGAYEQYF
15,TRBV6-5,TRBD2,CASSQTSADYNEQFF
20,TRBV9,TRBD1,CASSASSIQTGQGGADTQYF
13,TRBV27,TRBD1,CASSKGTGDGYTF
12,TRBV5-1,TRBD2,CASSLGTSVRFF
13,TRBV30,.,CAWSPMGDTEAFF
16,TRBV18,TRBD1,CASSPTQGAVGTEAFF
17,TRBV18,TRBD2,CASSLTSGNAAYNEQFF
11,TRBV30,.,CAWIVNTEAFF
18,TRBV4-1,TRBD1,CASSQDLYDRGVRTEAFF
12,TRBV10-3,.,CAISAGQETQYF
16,TRBV7-9,TRBD1,CASSSLAGGTQEKLFF
14,TRBV6-5,TRBD1,CASSFFEGAYEQYF
15,TRBV6-4,TRBD1,CASSPGQGLHQPQHF
13,TRBV19,TRBD1,CASNDREVQPQHF
16,TRBV7-6,TRBD2,CASSLGGGGLYNEQFF
13,TRBV6-5,.,CASALGITGELFF
15,TRBV4-1,.,CASSQGLQTNEKLFF
16,TRBV19,.,CASSIQTPGSTDTQYF
14,TRBV19,.,CASSSGRSNQPQHF
13,TRBV27,.,CASSLGTQDTQYF
11,TRBV12-3/TRBV12-4,.,CASTGSAEAFF
15,TRBV11-2,TRBD2,CASSLLAGVKNEQFF
12,TRBV19,.,CASTDIGNTIYF
17,TRBV7-3,TRBD1,CASSPANRGTLSYGYTF
16,TRBV5-6,TRBD1,CASSVPGQGNNSPLHF
15,TRBV24-1,TRBD1,CATSDPGRGDEKLFF
14,TRBV2,TRBD1,CASSDGTGVYGYTF
12,TRBV25-1,.,CASSEWQGEAFF
16,TRBV13,TRBD2,CASSTFTSGMRYEQYF
15,TRBV4-3,TRBD1,CASSQDVRGPTEAFF
13,TRBV19,TRBD1,CASSTGTGSEQYF
16,TRBV7-9,.,CASSLVVGAVNTEAFF
13,TRBV30,.,CAWSVRGTDTQYF
15,TRBV19,.,CASSMVPGLSNEQFF
13,TRBV7-6,.,CVRLGGNTGELFF
13,TRBV6-5,.,CASSYSGFYGYTF
10,TRBV29-1,.,CSAIVNEQFF
14,TRBV28,.,CASSLGRDGTEAFF
18,TRBV6-2/TRBV6-3,TRBD1,CASSYMPGTGVRHNEQFF
15,TRBV1,.,CTSSLGTGGKNIQYF